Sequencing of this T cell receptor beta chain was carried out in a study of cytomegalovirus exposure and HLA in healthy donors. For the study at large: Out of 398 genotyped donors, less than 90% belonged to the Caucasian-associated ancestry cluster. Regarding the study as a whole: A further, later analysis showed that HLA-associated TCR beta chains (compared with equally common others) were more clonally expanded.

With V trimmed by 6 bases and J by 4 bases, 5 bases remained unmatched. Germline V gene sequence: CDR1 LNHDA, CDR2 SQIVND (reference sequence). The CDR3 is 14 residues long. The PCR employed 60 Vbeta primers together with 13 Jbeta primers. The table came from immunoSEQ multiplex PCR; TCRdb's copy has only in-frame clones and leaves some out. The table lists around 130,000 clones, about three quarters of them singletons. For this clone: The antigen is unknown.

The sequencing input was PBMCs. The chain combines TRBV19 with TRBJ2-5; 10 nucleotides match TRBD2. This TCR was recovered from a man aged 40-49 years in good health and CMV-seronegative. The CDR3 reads CASSPSGRGETQYF. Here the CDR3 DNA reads TGTGCCAGTAGCCCCAGCGGGAGGGGAGAGACCCAGTACTTC.